These T cell receptor beta chains were read from a single sample in a study of blood T cell repertoires in COVID-19. The table came from immunoSEQ multiplex PCR; TCRdb's copy has only in-frame clones and leaves some out. The repertoire holds 150,000 to 200,000 clones, with roughly 88% as singletons. The sample consisted of PBMCs or T cells enriched from blood (not recorded which). These receptor sequences come from a man in his 70s who had been exposed to COVID-19. The CDR3 runs from the conserved cysteine through the conserved F or W. The D gene is left open where the match is weak. Not all rows give a size; the values are once, few, many and, for expanded clones, a class.

size: -; V: TRBV7-2; D: -; J: TRBJ2-2; CDR3: CASSLGTGANTGELFF; DNA: TGTGCCAGCAGCTTAGGGACGGGGGCGAACACCGGGGAGCTGTTTTTT
size: -; V: TRBV12-3/TRBV12-4; D: -; J: TRBJ2-1; CDR3: CATRTASYNEQFF; DNA: TGTGCCACCCGGACTGCCTCCTACAATGAGCAGTTCTTC
size: -; V: TRBV30; D: -; J: TRBJ2-7; CDR3: CAWSTGSINEQYF; DNA: TGTGCCTGGAGTACAGGTAGTATCAACGAGCAGTACTTC
size: -; V: TRBV18; D: TRBD2; J: TRBJ2-7; CDR3: CASSLLSGGEQYF; DNA: TGTGCCAGCTCACTACTCAGCGGGGGCGAGCAGTACTTC
size: -; V: TRBV27; D: TRBD1; J: TRBJ1-3; CDR3: CASSFATGGSGNTIYF; DNA: TGTGCCAGCAGTTTTGCGACAGGGGGCTCTGGAAACACCATATATTTT
size: -; V: TRBV19; D: -; J: TRBJ2-7; CDR3: CASSIAARSNYEQYF; DNA: TGTGCCAGTAGTATAGCCGCCAGATCCAACTACGAGCAGTACTTC
size: -; V: TRBV9; D: -; J: TRBJ2-3; CDR3: CASSVGGMGTDTQYF; DNA: TGTGCCAGCAGCGTAGGCGGGATGGGGACAGATACGCAGTATTTT
size: -; V: TRBV6-2/TRBV6-3; D: -; J: TRBJ1-5; CDR3: CASSYYRDQPQHF; DNA: TGTGCCAGCAGTTACTACAGGGATCAGCCCCAGCATTTT
size: once; V: TRBV7-2; D: -; J: TRBJ2-7; CDR3: CASSLSQVYEQYF; DNA: TGTGCCAGCAGCTTATCACAGGTCTACGAGCAGTACTTC
size: -; V: TRBV9; D: -; J: TRBJ1-1; CDR3: CASSPWTGEEAFF; DNA: TGTGCCAGCAGCCCCTGGACCGGGGAAGAAGCTTTCTTT
size: -; V: TRBV19; D: TRBD1; J: TRBJ1-6; CDR3: CASKETGRSGSPLHF; DNA: TGTGCCAGTAAGGAGACAGGGCGATCAGGATCACCCCTCCACTTT
size: -; V: TRBV7-2; D: -; J: TRBJ1-2; CDR3: CASSLSTAGDYGYTF; DNA: TGTGCCAGCAGCTTATCTACAGCGGGGGACTATGGCTACACCTTC
size: few; V: TRBV28; D: -; J: TRBJ1-5; CDR3: CASSSTPDRRYPQHF; DNA: TGTGCCAGCAGTTCCACTCCGGACAGACGATATCCCCAGCATTTT
size: few; V: TRBV15; D: -; J: TRBJ2-1; CDR3: CATSREWTGSYNEQFF; DNA: TGTGCCACCAGCAGAGAGTGGACTGGCTCCTACAATGAGCAGTTCTTC
size: -; V: TRBV9; D: -; J: TRBJ2-5; CDR3: CASSVDGRDQETQYF; DNA: TGTGCCAGCAGCGTAGACGGCAGGGATCAAGAGACCCAGTACTTC
size: -; V: TRBV15; D: -; J: TRBJ1-3; CDR3: CATSRADISGNTIYF; DNA: TGTGCCACCAGCAGAGCAGATATCTCTGGAAACACCATATATTTT
size: few; V: TRBV7-2; D: TRBD2; J: TRBJ2-7; CDR3: CASSLGGGSREQYF; DNA: TGTGCCAGCAGCTTAGGGGGCGGGAGTAGGGAGCAGTACTTC
size: -; V: TRBV28; D: TRBD1; J: TRBJ1-1; CDR3: CASSSGQGARPEAFF; DNA: TGTGCCAGCAGTTCTGGGCAGGGGGCTAGACCTGAAGCTTTCTTT
size: -; V: TRBV30; D: TRBD1; J: TRBJ1-1; CDR3: CAWRPQGVGAEAFF; DNA: TGTGCCTGGCGACCCCAGGGGGTGGGGGCTGAAGCTTTCTTT
size: -; V: TRBV2; D: -; J: TRBJ1-6; CDR3: CASSGRGNSPLHF; DNA: TGTGCCAGCAGTGGTAGGGGGAATTCACCCCTCCACTTT
size: -; V: TRBV18; D: TRBD1; J: TRBJ2-5; CDR3: CASSPNSLRGQETQYF; DNA: TGTGCCAGCTCACCAAACAGCCTCAGGGGGCAAGAGACCCAGTACTTC
size: -; V: TRBV6-5; D: TRBD1; J: TRBJ1-1; CDR3: CASSAPGQGRTEAFF; DNA: TGTGCCAGCAGCGCCCCGGGACAGGGCAGGACTGAAGCTTTCTTT
size: -; V: TRBV7-6; D: TRBD1; J: TRBJ1-1; CDR3: CASSLATGTGGRAFF; DNA: TGTGCCAGCAGCTTAGCAACCGGGACAGGGGGCCGGGCTTTCTTT
size: -; V: TRBV19; D: -; J: TRBJ1-5; CDR3: CASSPAGPAQPQHF; DNA: TGTGCCAGTAGTCCTGCGGGCCCTGCTCAGCCCCAGCATTTT
size: -; V: TRBV28; D: -; J: TRBJ1-2; CDR3: CASSLAGAKGGYTF; DNA: TGTGCCAGCAGTTTAGCGGGGGCTAAAGGTGGCTACACCTTC
size: -; V: TRBV11-2; D: -; J: TRBJ2-7; CDR3: CASSYTSDRPTSYEQYF; DNA: TGTGCCAGCAGCTATACCTCCGACAGGCCCACATCCTACGAGCAGTACTTC
size: once; V: TRBV7-2; D: TRBD2; J: TRBJ2-7; CDR3: CASSPPGLAGEQYF; DNA: TGTGCCAGCAGCCCTCCGGGACTAGCGGGCGAGCAGTACTTC
size: -; V: TRBV29-1; D: -; J: TRBJ1-1; CDR3: CSVPSPTEAFF; DNA: TGCAGCGTTCCCAGTCCCACTGAAGCTTTCTTT
size: -; V: TRBV14; D: TRBD2; J: TRBJ2-4; CDR3: CASSQDRLTSIEIQYF; DNA: TGTGCCAGCAGCCAAGACAGGTTGACTAGCATTGAAATTCAGTACTTC
size: -; V: TRBV6-5; D: TRBD2; J: TRBJ2-7; CDR3: CASSYKREPYEQYF; DNA: TGTGCCAGCAGTTATAAGCGGGAGCCCTACGAGCAGTACTTC
size: -; V: TRBV5-1; D: TRBD1; J: TRBJ1-4; CDR3: CASSLAGQGGEKLFF; DNA: TGCGCCAGCAGCTTAGCGGGACAGGGGGGTGAAAAACTGTTTTTT
size: -; V: TRBV5-1; D: -; J: TRBJ1-3; CDR3: CASSPSGGIFNTIYF; DNA: TGCGCCAGCAGCCCTTCGGGAGGGATATTTAACACCATATATTTT
size: -; V: TRBV6-5; D: -; J: TRBJ1-1; CDR3: CASSQGRTEAFF; DNA: TGTGCCAGCAGTCAGGGCAGGACTGAAGCTTTCTTT
size: -; V: TRBV7-2; D: TRBD2; J: TRBJ2-5; CDR3: CASSRWGGRSQETQYF; DNA: TGTGCCAGCAGCCGCTGGGGGGGGAGGTCGCAAGAGACCCAGTACTTC
size: -; V: TRBV7-9; D: -; J: TRBJ2-7; CDR3: CASSLDSQGRSYEQYF; DNA: TGTGCCAGCAGCTTAGACTCGCAGGGGCGCTCCTACGAGCAGTACTTC
size: -; V: TRBV4-2; D: TRBD2; J: TRBJ2-3; CDR3: CASSQDVGLAVRDTQYF; DNA: TGTGCCAGCAGCCAAGATGTAGGACTAGCGGTAAGAGATACGCAGTATTTT
size: -; V: TRBV7-9; D: -; J: TRBJ1-6; CDR3: CASSLAGAGFGSPLHF; DNA: TGTGCCAGCAGCTTAGCGGGTGCGGGTTTCGGATCACCCCTCCACTTT
size: -; V: TRBV5-5; D: -; J: TRBJ1-1; CDR3: CASSPQAVGNTEAFF; DNA: TGTGCCAGCAGCCCTCAAGCGGTCGGGAACACTGAAGCTTTCTTT
size: -; V: TRBV19; D: -; J: TRBJ1-5; CDR3: CASSWGDSNQPQHF; DNA: TGTGCCAGTAGCTGGGGGGATAGCAATCAGCCCCAGCATTTT
size: few; V: TRBV15; D: -; J: TRBJ1-6; CDR3: CATSRDGRNSPLHF; DNA: TGTGCCACCAGCAGAGACGGTCGGAATTCACCCCTCCACTTT
size: -; V: TRBV5-5; D: TRBD2; J: TRBJ2-2; CDR3: CASSLFLAGGTGELFF; DNA: TGTGCCAGCAGCTTGTTTCTAGCGGGAGGAACCGGGGAGCTGTTTTTT
size: -; V: TRBV2; D: TRBD1; J: TRBJ1-1; CDR3: CASSEDRGTEAFF; DNA: TGTGCCAGCAGTGAGGACAGGGGTACTGAAGCTTTCTTT
size: -; V: TRBV27; D: -; J: TRBJ1-3; CDR3: CASSSNVRGSGNTIYF; DNA: TGTGCCAGCAGTTCCAACGTGCGGGGATCGGGAAACACCATATATTTT
size: once; V: TRBV12-3/TRBV12-4; D: -; J: TRBJ1-5; CDR3: CASSFAAVQPQHF; DNA: TGTGCCAGCAGTTTTGCGGCGGTCCAGCCCCAGCATTTT